This TCR beta chain was identified in a study of T cells in Graves' hyperthyroidism and ophthalmopathy. General study results and limits: Through a model of 13 V-J features, ophthalmopathy was separated from stable hyperthyroidism. Researchers found most expanded thyroid clonotypes above 0.001 in blood as well.

This clonotype was seen more than once but under ten times. What it binds is not known. Germline CDR1 and CDR2: SQVTM and ANQGSEA. The ends were cut back, 4 bases at V and 5 bases at J, with 9 bases in the middle. This CDR3 region has 11 residues. Authors of the study amplified TCR beta CDR3 regions from RNA transcripts. Primed by the HTBI set, a first-round RT-PCR was run on the TCR CDR3. TCRdb processed the multiplex PCR reads anew with MiXCR; each CDR3 protein has one entry. The table records under 700,000 distinct CDR3 sequences, 16% of them present only once. Over 18 months, lack of ophthalmopathy progression marked Graves' hyperthyroidism as stable. Patients with uncontrolled infections, other autoimmune diseases, pregnancy or lactation were excluded.

The sequencing sample was made of blood. The chain combines TRBV29-1 with TRBJ2-7; D possibly corresponds to TRBD2 (6 bases). The clonotype originates from a woman under 30 with Graves' hyperthyroidism. The CDR3 is CSVVRTNEQYF. The DNA for the CDR3 is TGCAGCGTTGTCAGGACTAACGAGCAGTACTTC.